This TCR beta chain was identified during a study of T cell responses to AZD1222 COVID-19 vaccine. Regarding the study as a whole: Without day 14 samples, only post-peak T cell repertoires were studied. Regions 160-218 and 743-854 dominated among vaccine-associated CD4 TCRs spanning spike. Among the donors, most were white British and more were female, and clonal diversity was possibly underestimated.

Sequenced by immunoSEQ multiplex PCR; TCRdb stores in-frame clones only, minus some. Of 100,000 to 120,000 clones in the sample, roughly 89% were seen once. The CDR3 extends over 16 amino acids. Germline-derived CDR1 and CDR2 are LGHNA and YNFKEQ. V lost 0 bases to trimming and J lost 4 bases, with 13 bases between them. This clone was counted between two and nine times. Its antigen is unidentified. The sequence came from an adult who received the AZD1222 COVID-19 vaccine. This specimen consisted of peripheral blood, obtained 28 days after the second AZD1222 dose. The chain combines TRBV4-2 with TRBJ2-1; maybe TRBD1 (6 bases). The CDR3 nucleotides read TGTGCCAGCAGCCAAGACCAGGGGTTGGGGTACAATGAGCAGTTCTTC. It codes for CASSQDQGLGYNEQFF.